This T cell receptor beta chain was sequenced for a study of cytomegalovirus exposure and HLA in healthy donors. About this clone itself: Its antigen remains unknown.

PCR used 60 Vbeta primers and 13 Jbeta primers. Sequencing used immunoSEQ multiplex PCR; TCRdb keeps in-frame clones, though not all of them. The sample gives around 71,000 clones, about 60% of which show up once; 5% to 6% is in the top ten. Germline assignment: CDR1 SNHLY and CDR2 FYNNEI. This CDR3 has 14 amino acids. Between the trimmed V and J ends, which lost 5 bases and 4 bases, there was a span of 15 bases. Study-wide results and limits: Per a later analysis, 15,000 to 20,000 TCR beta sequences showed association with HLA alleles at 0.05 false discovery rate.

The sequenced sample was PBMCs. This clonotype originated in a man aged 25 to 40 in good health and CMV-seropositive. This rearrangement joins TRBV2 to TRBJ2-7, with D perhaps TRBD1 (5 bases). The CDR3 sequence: CASSLEGSGYEQYF. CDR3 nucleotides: TGTGCCAGCAGTTTGGAAGGGTCAGGGTACGAGCAGTACTTC.